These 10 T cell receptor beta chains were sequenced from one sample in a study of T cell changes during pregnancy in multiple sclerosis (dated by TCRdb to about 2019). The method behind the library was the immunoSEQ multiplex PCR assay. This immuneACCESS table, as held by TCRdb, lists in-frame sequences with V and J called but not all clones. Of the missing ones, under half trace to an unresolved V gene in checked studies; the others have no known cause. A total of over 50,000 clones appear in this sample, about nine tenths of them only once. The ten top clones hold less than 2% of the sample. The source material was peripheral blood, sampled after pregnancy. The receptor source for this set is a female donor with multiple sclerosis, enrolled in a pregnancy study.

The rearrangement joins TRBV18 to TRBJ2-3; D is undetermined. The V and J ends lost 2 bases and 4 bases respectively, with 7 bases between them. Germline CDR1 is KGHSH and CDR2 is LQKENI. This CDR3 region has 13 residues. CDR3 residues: CASSPRSADTQYF. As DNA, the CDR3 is TGTGCCAGCTCACCAAGGAGTGCAGATACGCAGTATTTT.

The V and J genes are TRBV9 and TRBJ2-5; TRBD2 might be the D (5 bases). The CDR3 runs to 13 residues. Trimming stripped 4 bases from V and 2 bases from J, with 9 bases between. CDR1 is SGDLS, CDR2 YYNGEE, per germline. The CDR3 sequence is CASSYGIQETQYF. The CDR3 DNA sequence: TGTGCCAGCAGCTACGGGATTCAAGAGACCCAGTACTTC.

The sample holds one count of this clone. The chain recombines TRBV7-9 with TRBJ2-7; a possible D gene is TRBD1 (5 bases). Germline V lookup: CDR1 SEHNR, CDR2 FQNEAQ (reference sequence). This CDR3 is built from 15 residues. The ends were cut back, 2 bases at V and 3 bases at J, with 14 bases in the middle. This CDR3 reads CASSLKETGDYEQYF. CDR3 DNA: TGTGCCAGCAGCTTAAAAGAAACAGGTGACTACGAGCAGTACTTC.

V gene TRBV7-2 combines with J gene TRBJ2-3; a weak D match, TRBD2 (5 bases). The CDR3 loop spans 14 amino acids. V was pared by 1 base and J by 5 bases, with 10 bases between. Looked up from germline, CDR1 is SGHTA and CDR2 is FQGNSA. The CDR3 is CASSLDGVEDTQYF. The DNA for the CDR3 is TGTGCCAGCAGCTTAGACGGGGTTGAAGATACGCAGTATTTT.

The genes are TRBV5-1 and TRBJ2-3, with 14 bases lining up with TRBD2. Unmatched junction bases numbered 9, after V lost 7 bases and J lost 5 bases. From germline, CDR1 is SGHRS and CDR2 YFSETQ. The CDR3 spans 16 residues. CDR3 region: CASGETSGGAGDTQYF. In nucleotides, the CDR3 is TGCGCCAGCGGGGAGACTAGCGGGGGGGCAGGAGATACGCAGTATTTT.

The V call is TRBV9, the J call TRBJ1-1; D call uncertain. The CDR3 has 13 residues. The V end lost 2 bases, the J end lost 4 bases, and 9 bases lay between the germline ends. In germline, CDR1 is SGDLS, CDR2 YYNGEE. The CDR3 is CASSVAISTEAFF. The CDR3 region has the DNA TGTGCCAGCAGCGTGGCCATAAGCACTGAAGCTTTCTTT.

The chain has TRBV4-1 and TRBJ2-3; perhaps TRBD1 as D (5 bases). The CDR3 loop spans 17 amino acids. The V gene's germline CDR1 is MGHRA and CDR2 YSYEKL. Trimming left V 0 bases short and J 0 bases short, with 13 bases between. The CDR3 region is CASSQDLTGFSTDTQYF. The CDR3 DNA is TGCGCCAGCAGCCAAGATCTTACAGGCTTTAGCACAGATACGCAGTATTTT.

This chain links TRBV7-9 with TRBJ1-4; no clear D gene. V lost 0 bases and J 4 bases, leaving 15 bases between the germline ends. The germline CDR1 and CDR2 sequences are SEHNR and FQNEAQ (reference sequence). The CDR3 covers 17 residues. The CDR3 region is CASSLALGENLNEKLFF. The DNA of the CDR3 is TGTGCCAGCAGCTTAGCGCTCGGGGAGAACCTTAATGAAAAACTGTTTTTT.

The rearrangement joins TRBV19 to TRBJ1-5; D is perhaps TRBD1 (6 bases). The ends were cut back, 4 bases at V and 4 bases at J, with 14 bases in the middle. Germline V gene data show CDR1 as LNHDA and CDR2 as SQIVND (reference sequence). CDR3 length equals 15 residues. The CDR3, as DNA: TGTGCCAGTAGTAATGCAGGGGCATTTAATCAGCCCCAGCATTTT. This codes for CASSNAGAFNQPQHF.

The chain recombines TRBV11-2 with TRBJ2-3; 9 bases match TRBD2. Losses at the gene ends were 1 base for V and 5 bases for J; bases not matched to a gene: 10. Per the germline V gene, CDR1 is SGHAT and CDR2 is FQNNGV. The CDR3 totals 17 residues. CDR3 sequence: CASSLGPSGARGDTQYF. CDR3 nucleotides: TGTGCCAGCAGCTTAGGTCCTAGCGGGGCCAGGGGAGATACGCAGTATTTT.